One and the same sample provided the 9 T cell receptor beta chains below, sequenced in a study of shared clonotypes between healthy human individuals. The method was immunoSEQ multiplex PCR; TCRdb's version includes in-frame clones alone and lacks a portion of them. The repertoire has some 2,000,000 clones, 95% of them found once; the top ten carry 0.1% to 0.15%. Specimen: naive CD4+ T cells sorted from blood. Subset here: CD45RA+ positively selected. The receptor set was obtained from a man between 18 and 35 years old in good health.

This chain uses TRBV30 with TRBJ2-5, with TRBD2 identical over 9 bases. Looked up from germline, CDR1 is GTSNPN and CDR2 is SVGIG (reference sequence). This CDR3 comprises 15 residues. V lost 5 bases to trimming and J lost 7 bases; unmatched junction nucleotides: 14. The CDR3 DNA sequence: TGTGCCTGGTCGGCGGGGGGGAAGAGAAAAGGGACCCAGTACTTC. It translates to CAWSAGGKRKGTQYF. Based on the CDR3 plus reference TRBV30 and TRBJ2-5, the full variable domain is SQTIHQWPATLVQPVGSPLSLECTVEGTSNPNLYWYRQAAGRGLQLLFYSVGIGQISSEVPQNLSASRPQDRQFILSSKKLLLSDSGFYLCAWSAGGKRKGTQYFGPGTRLLVL.

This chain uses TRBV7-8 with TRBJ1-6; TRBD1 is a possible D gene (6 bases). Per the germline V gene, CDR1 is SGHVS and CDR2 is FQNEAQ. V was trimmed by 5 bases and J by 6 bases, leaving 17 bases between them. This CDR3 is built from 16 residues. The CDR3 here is CASSLYEEGGNSPLHF. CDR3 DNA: TGTGCCAGCAGCCTCTATGAGGAGGGGGGTAATTCACCCCTCCACTTT.

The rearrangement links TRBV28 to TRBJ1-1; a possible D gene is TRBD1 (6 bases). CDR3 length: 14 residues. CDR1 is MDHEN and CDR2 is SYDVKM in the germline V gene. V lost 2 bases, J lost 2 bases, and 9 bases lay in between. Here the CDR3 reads CASSLGTRNTEAFF. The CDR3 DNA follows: TGTGCCAGCAGTTTAGGGACAAGAAACACTGAAGCTTTCTTT.

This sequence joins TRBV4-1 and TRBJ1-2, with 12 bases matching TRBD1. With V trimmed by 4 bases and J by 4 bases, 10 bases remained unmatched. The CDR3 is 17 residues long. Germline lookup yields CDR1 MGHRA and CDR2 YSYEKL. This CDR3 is CASSRPGQGAVPYGYTF. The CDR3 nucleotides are TGCGCCAGCAGCCGACCGGGACAGGGGGCTGTTCCCTATGGCTACACCTTC.

Written as DNA, the CDR3 is TGTGCCAGCAGTGGCTTCCTTGAAGCTTTCTTT. It translates to CASSGFLEAFF. This rearrangement joins TRBV2 to TRBJ1-1; D gene uncertain. From germline, CDR1 is SNHLY and CDR2 FYNNEI. V lost 4 bases and J lost 7, with 7 bases in between. This CDR3 comprises 11 residues.

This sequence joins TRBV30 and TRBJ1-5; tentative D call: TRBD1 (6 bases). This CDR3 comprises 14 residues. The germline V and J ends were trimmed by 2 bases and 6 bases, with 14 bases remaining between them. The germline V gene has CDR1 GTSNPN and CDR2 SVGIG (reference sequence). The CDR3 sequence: CAWSSGGGSQPQHF. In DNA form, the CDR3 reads TGTGCCTGGAGTTCGGGGGGGGGCAGTCAGCCCCAGCATTTT.

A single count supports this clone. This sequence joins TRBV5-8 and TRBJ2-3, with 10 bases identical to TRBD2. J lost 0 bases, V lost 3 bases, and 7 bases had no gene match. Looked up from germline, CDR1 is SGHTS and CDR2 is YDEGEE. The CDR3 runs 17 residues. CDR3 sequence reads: CASSSKLAGTSTDTQYF. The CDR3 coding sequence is TGTGCCAGCAGCTCAAAACTAGCGGGGACAAGCACAGATACGCAGTATTTT.

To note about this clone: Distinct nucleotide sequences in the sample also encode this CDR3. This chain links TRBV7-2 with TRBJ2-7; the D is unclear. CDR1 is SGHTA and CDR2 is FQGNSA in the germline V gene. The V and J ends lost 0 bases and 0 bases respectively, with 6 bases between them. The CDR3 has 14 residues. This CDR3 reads CASSLAPSSYEQYF. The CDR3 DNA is TGTGCCAGCAGCTTAGCGCCGAGCTCCTACGAGCAGTACTTC.

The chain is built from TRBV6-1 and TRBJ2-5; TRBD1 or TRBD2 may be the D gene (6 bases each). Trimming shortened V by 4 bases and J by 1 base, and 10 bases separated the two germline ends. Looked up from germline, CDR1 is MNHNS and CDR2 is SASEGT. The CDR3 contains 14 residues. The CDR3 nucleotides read TGTGCCAGCAGTGGTTCGGGGGCCCAAGAGACCCAGTACTTC. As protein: CASSGSGAQETQYF.